This TCR beta chain was recovered during a study of identical twins. From the 5' RACE reads, TCRdb called clonotypes with MiXCR, one entry per CDR3 protein. The sample carries about 460,000 distinct CDR3 sequences, 12% to 15% recorded once. This clonotype has a handful of counts. Trimming took off 6 bases at V and 5 bases at J, with 25 bases between the two ends. Looked up from germline, CDR1 is SNHLY and CDR2 is FYNNEI. CDR3 length equals 17 residues. These data were also reused for a study on yellow fever vaccine responses in identical twins.

The TCR sequence derives from a woman between 18 and 29 years old in good health. Input material: CD4+ T cells sorted from blood. The genes are TRBV2 and TRBJ1-2; possible D gene TRBD1, 6 bases. CDR3 DNA: TGTGCCAGCAGGAGGGGGGCGCTTGACGGGGACCGTTATGGCTACACCTTC. Translated: CASRRGALDGDRYGYTF.